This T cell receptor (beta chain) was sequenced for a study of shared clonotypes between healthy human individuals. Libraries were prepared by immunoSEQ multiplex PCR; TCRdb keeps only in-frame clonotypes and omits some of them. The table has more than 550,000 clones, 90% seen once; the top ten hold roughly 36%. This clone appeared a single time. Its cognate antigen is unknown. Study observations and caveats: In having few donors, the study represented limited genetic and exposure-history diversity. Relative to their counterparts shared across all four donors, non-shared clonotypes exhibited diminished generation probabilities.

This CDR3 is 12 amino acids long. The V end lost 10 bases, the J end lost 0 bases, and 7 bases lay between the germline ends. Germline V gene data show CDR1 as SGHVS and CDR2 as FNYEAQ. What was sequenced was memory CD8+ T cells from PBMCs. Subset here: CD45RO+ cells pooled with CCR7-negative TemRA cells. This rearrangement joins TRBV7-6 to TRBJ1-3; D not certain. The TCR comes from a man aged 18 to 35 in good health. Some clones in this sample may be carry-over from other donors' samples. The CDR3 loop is CAISGSGNTIYF. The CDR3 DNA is TGTGCCATATCAGGCTCTGGAAACACCATATATTTT. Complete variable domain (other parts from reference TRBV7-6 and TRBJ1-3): GAGVSQSPRYKVTKRGQDVALRCDPISGHVSLYWYRQALGQGPEFLTYFNYEAQQDKSGLPNDRFSAERPEGSISTLTIQRTEQRDSAMYRCAISGSGNTIYFGEGSWLTVV.